This is a list of T cell receptor beta chains from one sample in a study of blood T cell repertoires in COVID-19. Clones were read by immunoSEQ multiplex PCR, and TCRdb kept only the in-frame ones, dropping some. The data show 45,000 to 60,000 clones, approximately 86% seen once. Sequenced material: peripheral blood. These receptors originate from a human donor with active COVID-19. The donor label of this sample is uncertain. Both conserved end residues are part of each CDR3. Fields, in order: clone size, CDR3 length, V gene, D gene, J gene, CDR3 protein, CDR3 DNA. A D gene is named only where the DNA matches it firmly. Clone size appears in some rows only: once, few, many, or a class for an expanded clone.

>once|14|TRBV25-1|TRBD1|TRBJ2-2
CASSEQGDTGELFF
TGTGCCAGCAGTGAACAGGGGGACACCGGGGAGCTGTTTTTT
>NA|14|TRBV3-1/TRBV3-2|NA|TRBJ1-2
CASSPRWVRNGYTF
TGTGCCAGCAGCCCCCGGTGGGTGCGGAATGGCTACACCTTC
>NA|13|TRBV14|NA|TRBJ2-5
CASSQPGPGTQYF
TGTGCCAGCAGCCAACCCGGCCCGGGGACCCAGTACTTC
>once|16|TRBV18|TRBD2|TRBJ2-1
CASSPLAGGGINEQFF
TGTGCCAGCTCACCGCTGGCGGGAGGGGGGATCAATGAGCAGTTCTTC
>NA|14|TRBV14|TRBD2|TRBJ2-3
CASTRAGVTDTQYF
TGTGCCAGCACTCGGGCGGGAGTCACAGATACGCAGTATTTT
>NA|16|TRBV27|NA|TRBJ2-2
CASSTGVAVNTGELFF
TGTGCCAGCAGTACCGGGGTAGCGGTGAACACCGGGGAGCTGTTTTTT
>NA|12|TRBV5-1|NA|TRBJ2-7
CASREGSYEQYF
TGCGCCAGCAGGGAGGGCTCCTACGAGCAGTACTTC
>NA|17|TRBV28|NA|TRBJ2-2
CASSLFFGQLNTGELFF
TGTGCCAGCAGTTTGTTTTTCGGACAACTGAACACCGGGGAGCTGTTTTTT
>NA|13|TRBV24-1|NA|TRBJ2-1
CAITSDFDNEQFF
TGTGCCATTACGTCGGACTTCGACAATGAGCAGTTCTTC
>NA|12|TRBV18|NA|TRBJ1-2
CASSPETEGYTF
TGTGCCAGCTCACCAGAGACGGAGGGCTACACCTTC
>NA|14|TRBV9|TRBD1|TRBJ1-3
CASSRTGSLYTIYF
TGTGCCAGCAGCCGGACAGGGAGTTTATACACCATATATTTT
>NA|13|TRBV7-8|NA|TRBJ2-1
CASSPRLSNEQFF
TGTGCCAGCAGCCCCCGACTCAGCAATGAGCAGTTCTTC
>NA|17|TRBV7-2|TRBD2|TRBJ2-7
CASSLTPPGRGDYEQYF
TGTGCCAGCAGCTTAACCCCGCCGGGGCGGGGGGACTACGAGCAGTACTTC
>NA|14|TRBV27|TRBD1|TRBJ2-3
CASSGTGAGDTQYF
TGTGCCAGCAGTGGGACAGGGGCGGGAGATACGCAGTATTTT
>NA|12|TRBV2|NA|TRBJ2-7
CASRRRYYEQYF
TGTGCCAGCAGACGGCGGTACTACGAGCAGTACTTC
>NA|16|TRBV11-2|TRBD1|TRBJ2-2
CASSFSGTVATGELFF
TGTGCCAGCAGCTTCTCCGGGACAGTAGCAACCGGGGAGCTGTTTTTT
>NA|13|TRBV3-1/TRBV3-2|TRBD2|TRBJ2-7
CASTLRPGGSAYF
TGTGCCAGCACTTTACGCCCCGGGGGGTCTGCGTACTTC
>NA|13|TRBV10-3|TRBD1|TRBJ2-7
CAISAHDRDEQYF
TGTGCCATCAGTGCCCATGACAGGGACGAGCAGTACTTC
>NA|15|TRBV7-9|NA|TRBJ2-5
CASSLRTALQETQYF
TGTGCCAGCAGCTTAAGGACAGCCTTACAAGAGACCCAGTACTTC
>NA|16|TRBV4-3|NA|TRBJ2-3
CASSQGTTGLRDTQYF
TGCGCCAGCAGCCAAGGAACGACAGGTTTGAGGGATACGCAGTATTTT
>NA|16|TRBV27|NA|TRBJ2-3
CASSLFSGRGTDTQYF
TGTGCCAGCAGTTTATTTTCCGGGCGGGGCACAGATACGCAGTATTTT
>NA|15|TRBV4-1|NA|TRBJ1-2
CASSHQEGGDYGYTF
TGCGCCAGCAGCCATCAAGAGGGTGGCGACTATGGCTACACCTTC
>NA|13|TRBV6-6|NA|TRBJ1-5
CASSRNPTEPQHF
TGTGCCAGCAGTCGAAACCCGACAGAGCCCCAGCATTTT
>NA|15|TRBV5-6|NA|TRBJ2-1
CASSFGRAAYNEQFF
TGTGCCAGCAGCTTTGGGCGAGCGGCCTACAATGAGCAGTTCTTC
>NA|18|TRBV5-1|NA|TRBJ2-3
CASSLEPSGQPSTDTQYF
TGCGCCAGCAGCTTGGAACCTTCTGGACAACCGAGCACAGATACGCAGTATTTT
>medium-sized|15|TRBV7-9|TRBD1|TRBJ1-1
CASSPGWDSLTEAFF
TGTGCCAGCAGCCCAGGGTGGGACAGCCTTACTGAAGCTTTCTTT
>few|18|TRBV4-1|TRBD1|TRBJ1-5
CASSQVHRGTESNQPQHF
TGCGCCAGCAGCCAAGTTCACAGGGGAACGGAAAGCAATCAGCCCCAGCATTTT
>NA|14|TRBV7-8|NA|TRBJ1-5
CASSPGGVNQPQHF
TGTGCCAGCAGCCCCGGGGGTGTGAATCAGCCCCAGCATTTT